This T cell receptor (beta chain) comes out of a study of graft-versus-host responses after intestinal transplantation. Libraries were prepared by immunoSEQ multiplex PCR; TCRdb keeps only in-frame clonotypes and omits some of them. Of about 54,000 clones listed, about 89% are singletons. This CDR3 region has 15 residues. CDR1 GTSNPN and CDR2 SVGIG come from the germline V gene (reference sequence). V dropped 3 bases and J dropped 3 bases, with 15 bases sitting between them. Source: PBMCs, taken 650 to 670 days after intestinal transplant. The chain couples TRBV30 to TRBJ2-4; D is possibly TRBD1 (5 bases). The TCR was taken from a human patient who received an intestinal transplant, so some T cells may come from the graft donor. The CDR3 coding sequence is TGTGCCTGGAGCCCCGCAGGGCGTAGCAAAAACATTCAGTACTTC. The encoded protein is CAWSPAGRSKNIQYF.